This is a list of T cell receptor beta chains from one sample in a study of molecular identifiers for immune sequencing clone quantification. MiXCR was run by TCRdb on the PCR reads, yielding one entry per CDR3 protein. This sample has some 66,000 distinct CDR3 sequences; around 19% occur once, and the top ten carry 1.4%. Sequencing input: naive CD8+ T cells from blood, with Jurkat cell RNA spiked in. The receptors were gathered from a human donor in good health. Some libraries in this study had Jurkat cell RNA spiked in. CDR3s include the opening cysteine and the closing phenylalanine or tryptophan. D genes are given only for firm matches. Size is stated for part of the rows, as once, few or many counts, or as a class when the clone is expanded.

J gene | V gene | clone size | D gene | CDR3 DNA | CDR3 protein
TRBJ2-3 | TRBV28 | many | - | TGTGCCAGCAGTTTAGGGGGTACTAGCACAGATACGCAGTATTTT | CASSLGGTSTDTQYF
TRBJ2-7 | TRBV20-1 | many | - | TGCAGTGCTAGAGTCACCTACGAGCAGTACTTC | CSARVTYEQYF
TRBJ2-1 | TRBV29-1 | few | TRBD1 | TGCAGCGGCAGGACAGGGAGCTCCTACAATGAGCAGTTCTTC | CSGRTGSSYNEQFF
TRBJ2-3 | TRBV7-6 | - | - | TGTGCCAGCAGCGAGACCAGGGGAAATACGCAGTATTTT | CASSETRGNTQYF
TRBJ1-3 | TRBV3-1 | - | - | TGTGCCAGCAGCCAATTTAGTCTCTCTGGAAACACCATATATTTT | CASSQFSLSGNTIYF
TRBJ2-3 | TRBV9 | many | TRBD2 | TGTGCCAGCAGCGCGGCAGCGGGAGGTTCCACAGATACGCAGTATTTT | CASSAAAGGSTDTQYF
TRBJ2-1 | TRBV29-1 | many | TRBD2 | TGCAGCGTTGAAGATATGATGGGACTAGCGGGAGGTAGACAGTTCTTC | CSVEDMMGLAGGRQFF
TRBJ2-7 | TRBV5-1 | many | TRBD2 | TGCGCCAGCAGCTTGAAGCGGGAGGGTACCTACGAGCAGTACTTC | CASSLKREGTYEQYF
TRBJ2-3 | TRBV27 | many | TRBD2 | TGTGCCAGCAGTTTCCGCAGTAGCGGGAGCGATACGCAGTATTTT | CASSFRSSGSDTQYF
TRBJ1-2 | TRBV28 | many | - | TGTGCCAGCAGTTCATTCGGGACGGGCGGCTACACCTTC | CASSSFGTGGYTF
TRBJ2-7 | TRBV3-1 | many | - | TGTGCCAGCAGCCAAGATCGGCGGAGGGTCGGGGAGCAGTACTTC | CASSQDRRRVGEQYF
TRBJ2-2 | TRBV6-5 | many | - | TGTGCCAGCAGTACCCTCGTTCTGGACACCGGGGAGCTGTTTTTT | CASSTLVLDTGELFF